The rows below give T cell receptor beta chains drawn from one sample of a study of blood T cell repertoires in COVID-19. Assay used: immunoSEQ multiplex PCR; TCRdb lists only in-frame clones, some missing. The sample has under 300,000 clones; 88% are singletons. Sample: peripheral blood. The receptor set was obtained from a woman in her 30s with acute or convalescent COVID-19. The CDR3 runs from the conserved cysteine through the conserved F or W. D genes are given only for firm matches. Size values are once, few and many counts, or a class for expanded clones, and some rows have none.

cdr3_aa: CASSLAGGGSYEQYF
cdr3_nt: TGTGCCAGCAGCTTAGCGGGAGGCGGCTCCTACGAGCAGTACTTC
d_call: TRBD2
v_call: TRBV11-3
clone_size: .
j_call: TRBJ2-7

cdr3_aa: CSASSYSGNTIYF
cdr3_nt: TGCAGTGCTAGTTCCTACTCTGGAAACACCATATATTTT
d_call: .
v_call: TRBV20-1
clone_size: .
j_call: TRBJ1-3

cdr3_aa: CASSISGGSGANVLTF
cdr3_nt: TGTGCCAGTAGTATATCTGGAGGGTCCGGGGCCAACGTCCTGACTTTC
d_call: .
v_call: TRBV19
clone_size: once
j_call: TRBJ2-6

cdr3_aa: CASGAGQYDNEQFF
cdr3_nt: TGTGCTAGTGGGGCGGGACAGTACGACAATGAGCAGTTCTTC
d_call: .
v_call: TRBV12-5
clone_size: .
j_call: TRBJ2-1

cdr3_aa: CASSTQSGNTIYF
cdr3_nt: TGTGCCAGTAGTACCCAATCTGGAAACACCATATATTTT
d_call: .
v_call: TRBV19
clone_size: .
j_call: TRBJ1-3

cdr3_aa: CASSGTGESKLFF
cdr3_nt: TGTGCCAGCAGTGGGACAGGGGAAAGCAAACTGTTTTTT
d_call: TRBD1
v_call: TRBV9
clone_size: .
j_call: TRBJ1-4

cdr3_aa: CASRIQGTVNTEAFF
cdr3_nt: TGTGCCAGTAGGATACAGGGGACGGTGAACACTGAAGCTTTCTTT
d_call: TRBD1
v_call: TRBV19
clone_size: few
j_call: TRBJ1-1

cdr3_aa: CASRGGGSYEQYF
cdr3_nt: TGTGCCAGCAGGGGTGGCGGGAGCTACGAGCAGTACTTC
d_call: TRBD2
v_call: TRBV3-1/TRBV3-2
clone_size: few
j_call: TRBJ2-7

cdr3_aa: CASSPGTSTQETQYF
cdr3_nt: TGTGCCAGCAGTCCAGGGACTAGCACCCAAGAGACCCAGTACTTC
d_call: TRBD2
v_call: TRBV9
clone_size: once
j_call: TRBJ2-5

cdr3_aa: CASSYPGTGIATSNEKLFF
cdr3_nt: TGTGCCAGCAGCTATCCCGGGACAGGGATCGCCACGTCTAATGAAAAACTGTTTTTT
d_call: TRBD1
v_call: TRBV6-2/TRBV6-3
clone_size: .
j_call: TRBJ1-4

cdr3_aa: CAWSRTGGAGQPQHF
cdr3_nt: TGTGCCTGGAGTCGGACAGGGGGCGCAGGACAGCCCCAGCATTTT
d_call: TRBD1
v_call: TRBV30
clone_size: .
j_call: TRBJ1-5

cdr3_aa: CASSRDSRNGYTF
cdr3_nt: TGTGCCAGCAGTCGGGACAGCCGGAATGGCTACACCTTC
d_call: TRBD1
v_call: TRBV27
clone_size: once
j_call: TRBJ1-2

cdr3_aa: CATRDRGLSDTQYF
cdr3_nt: TGTGCCACCCGGGACAGGGGGTTGTCAGATACGCAGTATTTT
d_call: TRBD1
v_call: TRBV24-1
clone_size: .
j_call: TRBJ2-3

cdr3_aa: CASSPTTSGASDTQYF
cdr3_nt: TGTGCCAGCAGCCCGACGACTAGCGGGGCCTCAGATACGCAGTATTTT
d_call: TRBD2
v_call: TRBV3-1/TRBV3-2
clone_size: .
j_call: TRBJ2-3

cdr3_aa: CASMIGGWSSNQPQHF
cdr3_nt: TGTGCCAGTATGATTGGGGGCTGGAGTAGCAATCAGCCCCAGCATTTT
d_call: .
v_call: TRBV19
clone_size: .
j_call: TRBJ1-5

cdr3_aa: CASSLGPSQETQYF
cdr3_nt: TGTGCCAGCAGCTTAGGGCCTTCCCAAGAGACCCAGTACTTC
d_call: .
v_call: TRBV7-2
clone_size: .
j_call: TRBJ2-5

cdr3_aa: CASSYYQGGGYTF
cdr3_nt: TGTGCCAGCAGTTACTACCAGGGCGGAGGCTACACCTTC
d_call: .
v_call: TRBV6-5
clone_size: .
j_call: TRBJ1-2

cdr3_aa: CASSPIDTDQPQHF
cdr3_nt: TGTGCCAGCAGCCCAATCGACACCGATCAGCCCCAGCATTTT
d_call: .
v_call: TRBV5-8
clone_size: .
j_call: TRBJ1-5

cdr3_aa: CASSYSRVPYPSTDTQYF
cdr3_nt: TGTGCCAGCAGTTACAGCAGGGTTCCGTACCCTAGCACAGATACGCAGTATTTT
d_call: .
v_call: TRBV27
clone_size: .
j_call: TRBJ2-3

cdr3_aa: CASSPGGGGLQYF
cdr3_nt: TGTGCCAGCAGTCCCGGAGGGGGGGGGCTGCAGTACTTC
d_call: .
v_call: TRBV9
clone_size: .
j_call: TRBJ2-4

cdr3_aa: CASRWGGEQYF
cdr3_nt: TGTGCTAGCCGCTGGGGGGGCGAGCAGTACTTC
d_call: TRBD2
v_call: TRBV12-5
clone_size: .
j_call: TRBJ2-7

cdr3_aa: CASSFWTENEAFF
cdr3_nt: TGTGCCAGCAGTTTTTGGACAGAGAATGAAGCTTTCTTT
d_call: .
v_call: TRBV6-2/TRBV6-3
clone_size: .
j_call: TRBJ1-1

cdr3_aa: CASSLTGDYGYTF
cdr3_nt: TGTGCCAGCAGTCTTACAGGGGACTATGGCTACACCTTC
d_call: TRBD1
v_call: TRBV12-3/TRBV12-4
clone_size: .
j_call: TRBJ1-2

cdr3_aa: CASSLSVNQPQHF
cdr3_nt: TGTGCCAGCAGCTTATCGGTAAATCAGCCCCAGCATTTT
d_call: .
v_call: TRBV7-9
clone_size: once
j_call: TRBJ1-5